This TCR beta chain was recorded in a study of blood T cell repertoires in COVID-19. Looking at the study overall: Spain, Italy and the United States supplied samples that represented acute and convalescent COVID-19. The analysed material was cDNA or gDNA that came from T cells, B-cell-depleted T cells, or PBMCs.

Seattle cases were enrolled at active infection and followed longitudinally. Only in-frame clones appear in the TCRdb table, and some are missing; sequencing was by immunoSEQ multiplex PCR. The sample has a few hundred thousand clones, 65% to 90% seen once. This clone was counted a few times. Trimming pared 2 bases from V and 2 bases from J, leaving 7 bases between. The CDR3 loop spans 13 amino acids. Germline CDR1 and CDR2: SGHNT and YYREEE (reference sequence). This chain joins TRBV5-4 and TRBJ1-2; D perhaps matches TRBD1 (6 bases). Material: peripheral blood. The TCR was taken from a woman in her 70s with COVID-19, enrolled during active disease. This CDR3 reads CASSFQGNYGYTF. The CDR3 nucleotides read TGTGCCAGCAGCTTTCAGGGGAACTATGGCTACACCTTC.